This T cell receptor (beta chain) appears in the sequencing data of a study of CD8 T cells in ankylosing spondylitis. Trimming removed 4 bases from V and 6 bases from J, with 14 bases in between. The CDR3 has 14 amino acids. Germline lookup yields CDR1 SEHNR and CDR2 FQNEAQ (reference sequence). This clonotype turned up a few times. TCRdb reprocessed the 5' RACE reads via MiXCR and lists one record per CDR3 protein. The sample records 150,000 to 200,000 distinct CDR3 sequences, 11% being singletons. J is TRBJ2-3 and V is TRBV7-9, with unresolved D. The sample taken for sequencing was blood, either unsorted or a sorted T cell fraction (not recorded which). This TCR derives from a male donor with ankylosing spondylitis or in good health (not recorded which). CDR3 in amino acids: CASSSEVVRDTQYF. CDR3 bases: TGTGCCAGCAGCTCAGAGGTGGTCAGGGATACGCAGTATTTT.